These 16 T cell receptor beta chains came from one sample sequenced in a study of shared clonotypes between healthy human individuals. The method was immunoSEQ multiplex PCR; TCRdb's version includes in-frame clones alone and lacks a portion of them. The sample shows more than 600,000 clones, around 90% of them seen only once. It was CD45RO-negative cells, positively selected for CCR7, that made up naive CD8 cells, with terminally differentiated effector memory CD45RA+ cells excluded. The source material was naive CD8+ T cells sorted from blood. These TCRs come from a man younger than 40 in good health.

The chain is built from TRBV6-5 and TRBJ2-1, with TRBD2 identical over 12 bases. This CDR3 is built from 15 residues. Germline CDR1 and CDR2: MNHEY and SVGAGI. V lost 2 bases, J lost 8 bases, and 4 bases stayed unmatched. The DNA of the CDR3 is TGTGCCAGCAGTTACCTAGCGGGAGGGTCGCATGAGCAGTTCTTC. Its translation is CASSYLAGGSHEQFF.

The chain uses TRBV27 and TRBJ1-4; no firm D call. The CDR3 length is 15 residues. Trimming left V 6 bases short and J 4 bases short, with 15 bases between. Germline values: CDR1 MNHEY, CDR2 SMNVEV (reference sequence). CDR3 nucleotide sequence: TGTGCCAGCAGCCGAACGCCAGGATTTAATGAAAAACTGTTTTTT. The encoded protein is CASSRTPGFNEKLFF.

The chain links TRBV10-2 to TRBJ2-1; 11 nucleotides align to TRBD2. The germline CDR1 and CDR2 sequences are WSHSY and SAAADI. CDR3 size: 14 residues. The trim removed 7 bases at V and 6 bases at J, leaving 5 bases unmatched. The CDR3 region has the DNA TGCGCCAGCATTCTAGCGGGAGGTCCCAATGAGCAGTTCTTC. Its translation: CASILAGGPNEQFF.

At least ten counts were recorded for this clone. This chain joins TRBV7-9 and TRBJ1-6; D gene unclear. From germline, CDR1 is SEHNR and CDR2 FQNEAQ (reference sequence). V lost 4 bases, J lost 4 bases, and 17 bases lay in between. This CDR3 spans 17 amino acids. CDR3 sequence: CASSSHDVEGYNSPLHF. The CDR3 DNA follows: TGTGCCAGCAGCTCCCACGACGTAGAGGGATATAATTCACCCCTCCACTTT.

This clone was observed once. A much larger clone is a single base away; this may be a read error. This rearrangement joins TRBV7-2 to TRBJ2-3; no clear D gene. CDR1 is SGHTA, CDR2 FQGNSA, per germline. V was cut by 4 bases and J by 2 bases, with 1 base left in between. The CDR3 consists of 11 residues. The CDR3 sequence: CASSYTDTQYF. The DNA for the CDR3 is TGTGCCAGCAGCTACACAGATACGCAGTATTTT.

Of note for this clone: Other DNA sequences in the sample encode the same CDR3. V usage is TRBV11-2 and J usage is TRBJ2-7; D uncertain. CDR1 and CDR2 (germline): SGHAT, FQNNGV. The CDR3 contains 12 residues. The ends were cut back, 1 base at V and 6 bases at J, with 7 bases in the middle. CDR3 sequence (DNA): TGTGCCAGCAGCTTAGGCGGATTCGAGCAGTACTTC. This translates into CASSLGGFEQYF.

The count of this clone is one. This chain uses TRBV7-8 with TRBJ2-5; tentatively, D is TRBD1 or TRBD2 (5 bases each). CDR1 and CDR2 from the germline V gene are SGHVS and FQNEAQ. V was cut by 0 bases and J by 2 bases, with 16 bases left in between. This CDR3 contains 17 residues. CDR3 DNA: TGTGCCAGCAGCTTAGCGAGGGGCGGAGCTTCACAAGAGACCCAGTACTTC. Translated: CASSLARGGASQETQYF.

This clone has only one observation. The genes are TRBV28 and TRBJ2-7; 8 nucleotides align to TRBD2. The CDR3 is 16 residues long. From germline, CDR1 is MDHEN and CDR2 SYDVKM. The V gene end was trimmed by 7 bases and the J gene end by 4 bases; junction bases not matched to a gene: 15. CDR3 bases: TGTGCCAGCACCACTTCAGCCATAGCGGGATTATACGAGCAGTACTTC. This codes for CASTTSAIAGLYEQYF.

The chain links TRBV7-9 to TRBJ1-5; D not certain. This CDR3 has 14 amino acids. Germline values: CDR1 SEHNR, CDR2 FQNEAQ (reference sequence). Trimming stripped 3 bases from V and 4 bases from J, with 10 bases between. CDR3 protein: CASSFSEANQPQHF. The CDR3 DNA reads as TGTGCCAGCAGCTTTTCCGAGGCTAATCAGCCCCAGCATTTT.

This clone has a single count. The chain joins TRBV27 to TRBJ2-1; the match to TRBD2 covers 10 bases. From germline, CDR1 is MNHEY and CDR2 SMNVEV (reference sequence). CDR3 length: 16 residues. V lost 1 base, J lost 3 bases, and 3 bases stayed unmatched. The CDR3 DNA follows: TGTGCCAGCAGTTTATTAGCGGGAGGCCTCTACAATGAGCAGTTCTTC. Translating gives CASSLLAGGLYNEQFF.

The chain recombines TRBV11-2 with TRBJ2-7; D may be TRBD2 (7 bases). V was shortened by 1 base and J by 3 bases, with 19 bases between the two germline ends. CDR1 and CDR2 from the germline V gene are SGHAT and FQNNGV. This CDR3 is 17 amino acids long. This CDR3 reads CASSLAGGGGFGYEQYF. The CDR3 DNA sequence: TGTGCCAGCAGCTTAGCGGGAGGAGGGGGATTCGGCTACGAGCAGTACTTC.

This rearrangement joins TRBV11-2 to TRBJ1-5, with D unresolved. Per germline, CDR1 SGHAT and CDR2 FQNNGV. This CDR3 is built from 15 residues. V lost 5 bases and J lost 12, with 23 bases in between. CDR3 coding DNA: TGTGCCAGCAGCGCAGCAATCGGAACCGCAAGGGTCCAGCATTTT. Translation gives CASSAAIGTARVQHF.

The rearrangement joins TRBV19 to TRBJ2-3, with no clear D. Germline CDR1 reads LNHDA; CDR2 reads SQIVND (reference sequence). The germline V and J ends were trimmed by 8 bases and 2 bases, with 14 bases remaining between them. This CDR3 region has 14 residues. In DNA form, the CDR3 reads TGTGCCAGTCGGGCGGTAGGCCACACAGATACGCAGTATTTT. Its protein is CASRAVGHTDTQYF.

Remarks on this clone: Other DNA variants within this sample encode the same CDR3. The chain joins TRBV5-4 to TRBJ2-7, with 8 nucleotides matching TRBD2. The CDR3 runs to 14 residues. The germline CDR1 and CDR2 sequences are SGHNT and YYREEE (reference sequence). With 0 bases clipped from V and 3 bases from J, the junction kept 2 bases outside the gene matches. The CDR3 DNA reads TGTGCCAGCAGCTTGGGAGCGGGGGACTACGAGCAGTACTTC. This translates into CASSLGAGDYEQYF.

The rearrangement uses TRBV7-9 and TRBJ2-1, with a possible D match to TRBD1 (5 bases). Per the germline V gene, CDR1 is SEHNR and CDR2 is FQNEAQ (reference sequence). The CDR3 loop spans 16 amino acids. V dropped 7 bases and J dropped 0 bases, with 16 bases sitting between them. CDR3: CASTVLQENSYNEQFF. The CDR3 DNA follows: TGTGCCAGCACCGTCCTACAGGAGAACTCCTACAATGAGCAGTTCTTC.

The J gene is TRBJ2-1, the V gene TRBV11-1; TRBD1 aligns across 8 bases. This CDR3 contains 13 residues. V shed 0 bases and J 12 bases; nucleotides not matched to a gene: 4. Germline V gene data show CDR1 as SGHAT and CDR2 as FQDESV (reference sequence). CDR3 residues: CASSLAPGGGQFF. The CDR3 nucleotides are TGTGCCAGCAGCTTAGCTCCAGGGGGCGGGCAGTTCTTC. Combining the CDR3 with reference TRBV11-1 and TRBJ2-1 gives the whole variable domain EAEVAQSPRYKITEKSQAVAFWCDPISGHATLYWYRQILGQGPELLVQFQDESVVDDSQLPKDRFSAERLKGVDSTLKIQPAELGDSAMYLCASSLAPGGGQFFGPGTRLTVL.